Listed here are 28 T cell receptor beta chains from one sample, sequenced in a study of T cells after yellow fever vaccination. MiXCR, run by TCRdb on the 5' RACE reads, gives a single entry per CDR3 protein. The table records 300,000 to 350,000 distinct CDR3 sequences, approximately 12% of them present only once. The material was CD4+ T cells sorted from PBMCs, obtained 45 days after the yellow fever booster vaccination. These receptors were taken from a man aged 18 to 29 who received the YFV17D yellow fever vaccine.

This clonotype was seen at least ten times. V is TRBV5-1 and J is TRBJ2-7; D is unresolved. Trimming cost V 0 bases and J 6 bases, with 10 bases left between them. CDR3 length: 13 amino acids. The germline CDR1 and CDR2 sequences are SGHRS and YFSETQ. CDR3 DNA sequence: TGCGCCAGCAGCTTGGAAGGGTCGAGCGAGCAGTACTTC. Protein sequence: CASSLEGSSEQYF.

This clonotype was recorded at least ten times. The chain recombines TRBV7-2 with TRBJ2-3, with a possible D match to TRBD2 (7 bases). Trimming cost V 5 bases and J 5 bases, with 17 bases left between them. CDR1 and CDR2 (germline): SGHTA, FQGNSA. The CDR3 has 15 residues. The CDR3 DNA sequence: TGTGCCAGCAGCCTCATGGGGGGGCCCAAAGATACGCAGTATTTT. Its protein is CASSLMGGPKDTQYF.

The chain recombines TRBV20-1 with TRBJ2-5; 11 bases map to TRBD2. Germline CDR1 and CDR2: DFQATT and SNEGSKA (reference sequence). The junction had 12 bases not matched to a gene; V was cut back by 6 bases and J by 3 bases. The CDR3 totals 16 residues. CDR3 nucleotides: TGCAGTGCGGCTAAACTAGCGGGGGTTTGGGAAGAGACCCAGTACTTC. The encoded protein is CSAAKLAGVWEETQYF.

In this sample, this clonotype turned up a few times. This chain links TRBV7-2 with TRBJ1-6; D is ambiguous. Germline CDR1 reads SGHTA; CDR2 reads FQGNSA. This CDR3 contains 15 residues. V gave up 6 bases and J gave up 2 bases, with 11 bases separating them. DNA for the CDR3: TGTGCCAGCAGGAGAACAGATACCTATAATTCACCCCTCCACTTT. Translating gives CASRRTDTYNSPLHF.

The genes are TRBV12-5 and TRBJ2-1; the D is unclear. The V end was cut by 5 bases, the J end by 9 bases, with 14 bases between. There are 13 residues in the CDR3. Germline V gene sequence: CDR1 LGHNT, CDR2 FRNRAP. CDR3 protein: CASGRFLLPEQFF. The CDR3 bases are TGTGCTAGTGGTCGCTTCCTTCTCCCTGAGCAGTTCTTC.

The chain combines TRBV6-7 with TRBJ2-5, with 7 bases matching TRBD2. TRBV6-7 is annotated as an ORF whose role is uncertain. After removal of 10 bases from V and 2 bases from J, the junction contained 16 bases not matched to a gene. The CDR3 consists of 16 residues. The CDR3 spells CAITPGISGDQETQYF. As DNA, the CDR3 is TGTGCCATCACCCCGGGAATCAGCGGGGATCAAGAGACCCAGTACTTC.

In its sample, this clonotype was seen a few times. This chain joins TRBV20-1 and TRBJ1-4; 7 nucleotides align to TRBD1. CDR3 size: 14 residues. CDR1 DFQATT and CDR2 SNEGSKA come from the germline V gene (reference sequence). V trimming: 6 bases; J trimming: 5 bases; junction bases outside the gene matches: 9. CDR3 region: CSAPPGQLNEKLFF. CDR3 nucleotide sequence: TGCAGTGCCCCACCGGGACAGCTAAATGAAAAACTGTTTTTT.

The rearrangement joins TRBV6-2 or TRBV6-3 to TRBJ1-3; no clear D. The V end lost 4 bases, the J end lost 0 bases, and 10 bases lay between the germline ends. Germline V CDR1 and CDR2: MNHEY, SVGEGT. The CDR3 consists of 15 residues. CDR3 loop: CASSFLWSSGNTIYF. The CDR3 nucleotides read TGTGCCAGCAGTTTTCTTTGGAGCTCTGGAAACACCATATATTTT.

V gene TRBV27 combines with J gene TRBJ1-1; D gene ambiguous. The germline V and J ends were trimmed by 4 bases and 0 bases, with 15 bases remaining between them. Germline V gene data show CDR1 as MNHEY and CDR2 as SMNVEV (reference sequence). The CDR3 has 16 amino acids. CDR3: CASSSYTAVMNTEAFF. The DNA of the CDR3 is TGTGCCAGCAGTTCCTATACGGCCGTCATGAACACTGAAGCTTTCTTT.

There are many counts of this clonotype. This chain uses TRBV10-3 with TRBJ2-7, with 9 bases that match TRBD1. CDR3 length: 14 amino acids. Germline V gives CDR1 ENHRY, CDR2 SYGVKD. V was clipped by 6 bases and J by 5 bases; unmatched bases: 8. CDR3 bases: TGTGCCATCAGCCCGGGGACAGGGACCAACGAGCAGTACTTC. As protein: CAISPGTGTNEQYF.

This clonotype was picked up a small number of times. V and J are TRBV15 and TRBJ1-2; a possible D gene is TRBD1 (5 bases). Trimming removed 3 bases from V and 7 bases from J, with 18 bases in between. From germline, CDR1 is LNHNV and CDR2 YYDKDF (reference sequence). CDR3 length: 15 amino acids. The CDR3 here is CATSRGAGRRVGYTF. CDR3 nucleotides: TGTGCCACCAGCAGGGGAGCAGGGAGGAGAGTTGGCTACACCTTC. The whole variable domain, filled in from reference TRBV15 and TRBJ1-2, reads DAMVIQNPRYQVTQFGKPVTLSCSQTLNHNVMYWYQQKSSQAPKLLFHYYDKDFNNEADTPDNFQSRRPNTSFCFLDIRSPGLGDTAMYLCATSRGAGRRVGYTFGSGTRLTVV.

This clonotype has just a few counts. The V and J genes are TRBV7-2 and TRBJ2-3; 16 bases match TRBD2. CDR1 is SGHTA, CDR2 FQGNSA, per germline. This CDR3 is 15 amino acids long. The trim removed 5 bases at V and 6 bases at J, leaving 2 bases unmatched. The CDR3 loop reads CASSQGLAGGDTQYF. Written as DNA, the CDR3 is TGTGCCAGCAGCCAGGGACTAGCGGGGGGGGATACGCAGTATTTT.

The chain joins TRBV12-3 or TRBV12-4 to TRBJ2-7; D might be TRBD1 or TRBD2, each matching 5 bases. This CDR3 is 15 amino acids long. Trimming removed 2 bases at V and 1 base at J, with 12 bases between. This CDR3 is CASSLYRGPSYEQYF. CDR3 sequence (DNA): TGTGCCAGCAGTTTATACCGGGGCCCTTCCTACGAGCAGTACTTC.

This clonotype was observed a handful of times. V is TRBV7-9 and J is TRBJ2-7; maybe TRBD2 (5 bases). The CDR3 is made up of 14 amino acids. Per the germline V gene, CDR1 is SEHNR and CDR2 is FQNEAQ (reference sequence). Trimming removed 5 bases from V and 2 bases from J, with 13 bases in between. The CDR3 nucleotides read TGTGCCAGCAGCCCACCCGGGAATCCCTACGAGCAGTACTTC. Translating gives CASSPPGNPYEQYF.

The chain joins TRBV7-9 to TRBJ2-6; D remains ambiguous. V was trimmed by 5 bases and J by 0 bases, leaving 8 bases between them. Per the germline V gene, CDR1 is SEHNR and CDR2 is FQNEAQ (reference sequence). CDR3 length: 15 amino acids. The CDR3 sequence is CASSPQPSGANVLTF. CDR3 bases: TGTGCCAGCAGCCCCCAGCCCTCTGGGGCCAACGTCCTGACTTTC.

There are many counts of this clonotype. V usage is TRBV7-9 and J usage is TRBJ2-3; D not resolved. The V end was cut by 6 bases, the J end by 0 bases, with 4 bases between. In germline, CDR1 is SEHNR, CDR2 FQNEAQ (reference sequence). The length of the CDR3 is 12 residues. CDR3 DNA sequence: TGTGCCAGCAGTTACAGCACAGATACGCAGTATTTT. Translation gives CASSYSTDTQYF. The full variable domain, its missing parts supplied by reference TRBV7-9 and TRBJ2-3, is DTGVSQNPRHKITKRGQNVTFRCDPISEHNRLYWYRQTLGQGPEFLTYFQNEAQLEKSRLLSDRFSAERPKGSFSTLEIQRTEQGDSAMYLCASSYSTDTQYFGPGTRLTVL.

A few counts support this clonotype. V usage is TRBV20-1 and J usage is TRBJ1-5; D call uncertain. V shed 6 bases and J shed 1 base, with 7 bases lying between them. The CDR3 runs to 12 residues. Germline V gene sequence: CDR1 DFQATT, CDR2 SNEGSKA (reference sequence). Here the CDR3 DNA reads TGCAGTGCGGGTCGGAGCAATCAGCCCCAGCATTTT. It codes for CSAGRSNQPQHF.

In this sample, this clonotype turned up many times. The V gene is TRBV5-1, the J gene TRBJ2-2, with TRBD1 identical over 8 bases. The CDR3 has 15 residues. V shed 7 bases, J shed 0 bases, and the junction held 5 bases outside the gene matches. CDR1 is SGHRS, CDR2 YFSETQ, per germline. CDR3 loop: CASRRTGTNTGELFF. CDR3 DNA: TGCGCCAGCCGCCGGACAGGGACGAACACCGGGGAGCTGTTTTTT. The full variable domain, its missing parts supplied by reference TRBV5-1 and TRBJ2-2, is KAGVTQTPRYLIKTRGQQVTLSCSPISGHRSVSWYQQTPGQGLQFLFEYFSETQRNKGNFPGRFSGRQFSNSRSEMNVSTLELGDSALYLCASRRTGTNTGELFFGEGSRLTVL.

This clonotype was seen a handful of times. This chain connects TRBV7-9 to TRBJ1-1; tentative D call: TRBD1 (5 bases). This CDR3 spans 17 amino acids. Per germline, CDR1 SEHNR and CDR2 FQNEAQ (reference sequence). The V gene lost 1 base and the J gene lost 1 base, with 16 bases spanning the gap. The chain's CDR3 is CASSLGVGAHKNTEAFF. CDR3 in DNA: TGTGCCAGCAGCTTAGGGGTAGGGGCTCATAAGAACACTGAAGCTTTCTTT. The whole variable domain, remainder taken from reference TRBV7-9 and TRBJ1-1, is DTGVSQNPRHKITKRGQNVTFRCDPISEHNRLYWYRQTLGQGPEFLTYFQNEAQLEKSRLLSDRFSAERPKGSFSTLEIQRTEQGDSAMYLCASSLGVGAHKNTEAFFGQGTRLTVV.

The chain is built from TRBV29-1 and TRBJ2-1; D gene ambiguous. Germline V gene lookup returns CDR1 SQVTM and CDR2 ANQGSEA. Between the trimmed V and J ends, which lost 4 bases and 2 bases, there was a span of 9 bases. The CDR3 has 13 residues. The CDR3 spells CSVGTAAYNEQFF. For the CDR3, the DNA is TGCAGCGTTGGAACAGCTGCCTACAATGAGCAGTTCTTC.

The table lists this clonotype with a few counts. This chain uses TRBV5-4 with TRBJ2-3; D is perhaps TRBD2 (7 bases). Germline CDR1 and CDR2: SGHNT and YYREEE (reference sequence). V lost 4 bases to trimming and J lost 1 base, with 13 bases between them. The CDR3 contains 15 residues. CDR3 in DNA: TGTGCCAGCAGCGGGGGGGCAGGGGGCACAGATACGCAGTATTTT. Amino acid sequence: CASSGGAGGTDTQYF.

This clonotype has a handful of counts. The chain combines TRBV5-1 with TRBJ1-4, with a tentative D call TRBD1 (5 bases). The V end lost 0 bases, the J end lost 8 bases, and 11 bases lay between the germline ends. The germline CDR1 and CDR2 sequences are SGHRS and YFSETQ. CDR3 length: 14 amino acids. The DNA of the CDR3 is TGCGCCAGCAGCTTGGAACAGGCGGGCGAAAAACTGTTTTTT. Translation: CASSLEQAGEKLFF.

This clonotype was counted a few times. J is TRBJ1-6 and V is TRBV5-1, with D unclear. Germline-derived CDR1 and CDR2 are SGHRS and YFSETQ. V was trimmed by 1 base and J by 5 bases, leaving 16 bases between them. This CDR3 is 17 amino acids long. The CDR3, as DNA: TGCGCCAGCAGCTTGAGGATGACGGGCATTGATAATTCACCCCTCCACTTT. Translating it yields CASSLRMTGIDNSPLHF.

This clonotype was found a few times. CDR3 sequence reads: CASSLVRERYGYTF. CDR3 DNA: TGTGCCAGCAGCTTAGTAAGGGAGCGGTATGGCTACACCTTC. The rearrangement uses TRBV7-9 and TRBJ1-2; D is unclear. V dropped 1 base and J dropped 5 bases, with 11 bases sitting between them. The germline V gene encodes CDR1 SEHNR and CDR2 FQNEAQ (reference sequence). The CDR3 spans 14 residues.

Many counts were recorded for this clonotype. V is TRBV5-1 and J is TRBJ2-1, with D possibly matching TRBD2 (7 bases). Germline CDR1 and CDR2: SGHRS and YFSETQ. V lost 0 bases to trimming and J lost 7 bases, with 14 bases between them. The length of the CDR3 is 15 residues. CDR3 amino acids: CASSLDGGAGNEQFF. The CDR3 DNA reads TGCGCCAGCAGCTTGGATGGGGGGGCCGGGAATGAGCAGTTCTTC.

This clonotype was seen a few times. The chain links TRBV9 to TRBJ2-1; 11 bases fit TRBD2. The length of the CDR3 is 18 residues. Germline V gene data show CDR1 as SGDLS and CDR2 as YYNGEE. The V segment lost 4 bases and the J segment 5 bases; nucleotides outside the gene matches: 14. The CDR3 loop reads CASSSPARETSGDNEQFF. The CDR3, as DNA: TGTGCCAGCAGCTCACCCGCTCGTGAGACTAGCGGGGACAATGAGCAGTTCTTC.

CDR3 amino acids: CATSDARGSNEQFF. CDR3 DNA: TGTGCCACCAGTGACGCCAGGGGGTCCAATGAGCAGTTCTTC. The chain carries TRBV24-1 and TRBJ2-1, with 7 bases aligning to TRBD1. The CDR3 has 14 amino acids. V lost 4 bases and J lost 6; bases outside the gene matches: 5. The germline gives CDR1 KGHDR, CDR2 SFDVKD.

The rearrangement uses TRBV12-3 or TRBV12-4 and TRBJ2-5; 9 nucleotides match TRBD2. Losses at the gene ends were 3 bases for V and 4 bases for J; bases not matched to a gene: 6. CDR3 length equals 15 residues. CDR3 protein: CASSLSLLAGETQYF. The CDR3 DNA follows: TGTGCCAGCAGTTTGAGCTTACTAGCGGGAGAGACCCAGTACTTC.